This T cell receptor (beta chain) was sequenced in a study of shared clonotypes between healthy human individuals. Study overall: The study enrolled a couple of women and a few men aged 18 to 49. Notes on the study in general: Among donors, clonotype sharing was expected to be affected by sequencing depth. Rarefaction demonstrated incomplete sorted-subset sequencing despite large depth.

Using immunoSEQ multiplex PCR, the repertoire was profiled, and TCRdb retains in-frame clones only, with some absent. Among millions of clones listed, approximately 92% were seen once. About this clone: The antigen is not known.

Looked up from germline, CDR1 is SGHRS and CDR2 is YFSETQ. The ends lost 3 bases at V and 3 bases at J; junction bases unmatched: 11. This CDR3 is built from 17 residues. Sequenced: naive CD4+ T cells sorted from blood. As to subset: CD45RA+ positively selected. This sequence was found in a man aged 18 to 35 in good health. This sequence joins TRBV5-1 and TRBJ1-3; 8 nucleotides line up with TRBD1. CDR3 sequence reads: CASSYTGTGFFGNTIYF. As DNA, the CDR3 is TGCGCCAGCAGCTATACCGGGACAGGATTTTTTGGAAACACCATATATTTT.